These 19 T cell receptor beta chains came from one sample sequenced in a study of radiation and T cells in renal cell carcinoma. TCRdb's copy holds only in-frame clones and misses some; the assay was immunoSEQ multiplex PCR. Of some 64,000 clones in the sample, about three quarters are singletons; the top ten hold approximately 7%. Described time point: blood 4 weeks post-SBRT, at nephrectomy. Noted treatment: 15 Gy SBRT to primary tumor, nephrectomy 4 weeks later. The sample in question was blood, obtained from a patient whose treatment included radiotherapy and nephrectomy. Receptor source: a man aged 55 to 70 with renal cell carcinoma.

This chain connects TRBV10-3 to TRBJ2-1; D is perhaps TRBD2 (7 bases). This CDR3 spans 15 amino acids. Per the germline V gene, CDR1 is ENHRY and CDR2 is SYGVKD. Between the trimmed V and J ends, which lost 2 bases and 5 bases, there was a span of 13 bases. CDR3 sequence reads: CAISEGEGGNNEQFF. CDR3 nucleotide sequence: TGTGCCATCAGTGAGGGAGAGGGGGGGAACAATGAGCAGTTCTTC.

The CDR3 loop is CASSDREAGNTIYF. As DNA, the CDR3 is TGTGCCAGCAGTGACAGGGAGGCTGGAAACACCATATATTTT. The V and J genes are TRBV25-1 and TRBJ1-3, with D possibly being TRBD1 (5 bases). CDR1 and CDR2 from the germline V gene are MGHDK and SYGVNS. This CDR3 comprises 14 residues. Deletions cut 3 bases from V and 2 bases from J, with 8 bases between.

The chain combines TRBV27 with TRBJ2-2; the match to TRBD1 covers 8 bases. With V trimmed by 1 base and J by 2 bases, 9 bases remained unmatched. CDR3 length equals 18 residues. Germline values: CDR1 MNHEY, CDR2 SMNVEV (reference sequence). CDR3 amino acids: CASSLWLAGGANTGELFF. CDR3 nucleotides: TGTGCCAGCAGTTTATGGCTCGCAGGGGGCGCAAACACCGGGGAGCTGTTTTTT.

The chain joins TRBV9 to TRBJ2-5; 9 positions match TRBD2. In germline, CDR1 is SGDLS, CDR2 YYNGEE. The ends lost 4 bases at V and 5 bases at J; junction bases unmatched: 12. This CDR3 comprises 16 residues. Written as DNA, the CDR3 is TGTGCCAGCAGCCCTCGAGGCGGGGGGGCTTTTGAGACCCAGTACTTC. As protein: CASSPRGGGAFETQYF. Supplemented by reference TRBV9 and TRBJ2-5, the full variable domain reads DSGVTQTPKHLITATGQRVTLRCSPRSGDLSVYWYQQSLDQGLQFLIQYYNGEERAKGNILERFSAQQFPDLHSELNLSSLELGDSALYFCASSPRGGGAFETQYFGPGTRLLVL.

V gene TRBV12-5 combines with J gene TRBJ2-3; D uncertain. The V gene lost 5 bases and the J gene lost 0 bases, with 6 bases spanning the gap. Germline loops: CDR1 LGHNT, CDR2 FRNRAP. This CDR3 is built from 13 residues. CDR3: CASGPDSTDTQYF. The CDR3 DNA is TGTGCTAGTGGTCCCGACAGCACAGATACGCAGTATTTT.

This rearrangement joins TRBV19 to TRBJ1-1; 11 bases are a match to TRBD1. V was clipped by 3 bases and J by 4 bases; unmatched bases: 13. The CDR3 totals 18 residues. CDR1 is LNHDA and CDR2 is SQIVND in the germline V gene (reference sequence). The CDR3 sequence is CASSMGTGGRFLGTEAFF. DNA of the CDR3: TGTGCCAGTAGTATGGGGACAGGGGGACGGTTTTTGGGCACTGAAGCTTTCTTT.

This chain connects TRBV19 to TRBJ1-2; D unresolved. The V gene lost 10 bases and the J gene lost 7 bases, with 22 bases spanning the gap. Germline assignment: CDR1 LNHDA and CDR2 SQIVND (reference sequence). The CDR3 contains 14 residues. In DNA form, the CDR3 reads TGTGCCATCTCACCTGATTTGGGCTTTCGTGGCTACACCTTC. Protein: CAISPDLGFRGYTF.

The V gene is TRBV11-2, the J gene TRBJ1-4; D gene unclear. CDR1 is SGHAT and CDR2 is FQNNGV in the germline V gene. The CDR3 is 15 amino acids. The ends were cut back, 1 base at V and 6 bases at J, with 12 bases in the middle. In DNA, the CDR3 is TGTGCCAGCAGCTTAGCTTTGCCGGGCCATGAAAAACTGTTTTTT. Its translation is CASSLALPGHEKLFF.

The chain is built from TRBV5-1 and TRBJ2-7, with D maybe TRBD1 (6 bases). The CDR3 is 14 residues long. Trimming removed 3 bases from V and 0 bases from J, with 10 bases in between. Germline-derived CDR1 and CDR2 are SGHRS and YFSETQ. Written as DNA, the CDR3 is TGCGCCAGCAGCTGGGGGCCTAGCTCCTACGAGCAGTACGTC. The encoded protein is CASSWGPSSYEQYV.

V usage is TRBV7-6 and J usage is TRBJ2-3; either TRBD1 or TRBD2 may supply D (5 bases each). V was trimmed by 5 bases and J by 1 base, leaving 16 bases between them. The germline gives CDR1 SGHVS, CDR2 FNYEAQ. This CDR3 spans 16 amino acids. CDR3 loop: CASSLGTGEGTDTQYF. CDR3 nucleotide sequence: TGTGCCAGCAGCCTGGGGACCGGGGAAGGCACAGATACGCAGTATTTT.

This clone was picked up a small number of times. The chain has TRBV7-9 and TRBJ2-2; D uncertain. CDR3 length: 13 amino acids. Per germline, CDR1 SEHNR and CDR2 FQNEAQ (reference sequence). Deletions cut 5 bases from V and 3 bases from J, with 7 bases between. CDR3 bases: TGTGCCAGCAGCATCTCGTACACCGGGGAGCTGTTTTTT. Translated: CASSISYTGELFF.

The rearrangement joins TRBV5-6 to TRBJ2-3; D gene unclear. The germline gives CDR1 SGHDT, CDR2 YYEEEE. This CDR3 has 14 residues. Trimming left V 4 bases short and J 0 bases short, with 9 bases between. The CDR3 sequence is CASSRLSSTDTQYF. The CDR3 DNA sequence: TGTGCCAGCAGCCGACTGTCCAGCACAGATACGCAGTATTTT.

This chain connects TRBV7-9 to TRBJ1-5; D call uncertain. This CDR3 region has 18 residues. CDR1 is SEHNR, CDR2 FQNEAQ, per germline (reference sequence). V was clipped by 1 base and J by 2 bases, with 18 bases between them. CDR3 protein: CASSLGVPSSLGNQPQHF. The DNA for the CDR3 is TGTGCCAGCAGCTTAGGGGTTCCGTCCTCGTTGGGCAATCAGCCCCAGCATTTT.

The genes are TRBV2 and TRBJ1-1; D remains ambiguous. The CDR3 is 14 residues long. From germline, CDR1 is SNHLY and CDR2 FYNNEI. Trimming left V 5 bases short and J 3 bases short, with 13 bases between. The CDR3 DNA reads as TGTGCCAGCAGTCTACAGTTCACCTACACTGAAGCTTTCTTT. Amino acids: CASSLQFTYTEAFF.

CDR3 amino acids: CAISALSGNTIYF. In DNA, the CDR3 is TGTGCCATCAGCGCTCTCTCTGGAAACACCATATATTTT. The V and J genes are TRBV10-3 and TRBJ1-3; D uncertain. Germline CDR1 is ENHRY and CDR2 is SYGVKD. The V and J ends lost 6 bases and 0 bases respectively, with 6 bases between them. The CDR3 consists of 13 residues.

The chain uses TRBV30 and TRBJ2-7, with D possibly being TRBD1 (6 bases). The germline V gene encodes CDR1 GTSNPN and CDR2 SVGIG (reference sequence). CDR3 length equals 11 residues. V lost 4 bases, J lost 3 bases, and 7 bases lay in between. CDR3 sequence (DNA): TGTGCCTGGATAGGGGGCTACGAGCAGTACTTC. Its translation: CAWIGGYEQYF.

This rearrangement joins TRBV7-9 to TRBJ2-5; 7 bases are shared with TRBD2. The CDR3 extends over 15 amino acids. V shed 5 bases and J 2 bases; nucleotides not matched to a gene: 8. Germline V CDR1 and CDR2: SEHNR, FQNEAQ (reference sequence). The DNA for the CDR3 is TGTGCCAGCAGCAGAACGGGACTACAACAAGAGACCCAGTACTTC. This translates into CASSRTGLQQETQYF. The whole variable domain, filled in from reference TRBV7-9 and TRBJ2-5, reads DTGVSQNPRHKITKRGQNVTFRCDPISEHNRLYWYRQTLGQGPEFLTYFQNEAQLEKSRLLSDRFSAERPKGSFSTLEIQRTEQGDSAMYLCASSRTGLQQETQYFGPGTRLLVL.

This chain connects TRBV5-6 to TRBJ1-2; 7 bases are shared with TRBD1. The V gene end was trimmed by 2 bases and the J gene end by 7 bases; junction bases not matched to a gene: 5. Looked up from germline, CDR1 is SGHDT and CDR2 is YYEEEE. The CDR3 spans 13 residues. The CDR3 is CASSFEQGLGYTF. In DNA form, the CDR3 reads TGTGCCAGCAGCTTCGAACAGGGGCTTGGCTACACCTTC.

The chain is built from TRBV5-1 and TRBJ2-3, with 9 bases matching TRBD2. Trimming removed 1 base from V and 2 bases from J; junction bases left unmatched: 5. The CDR3 has 16 amino acids. Germline V gene sequence: CDR1 SGHRS, CDR2 YFSETQ. The CDR3 DNA is TGCGCCAGCAGCTTGCGTTCTAGCGGGACCACAGATACGCAGTATTTT. Translation gives CASSLRSSGTTDTQYF.